What follows is one T cell receptor (beta chain) and its context. As yet, its antigen is unknown. The CDR3 has 13 residues. The V and J ends lost 8 bases and 8 bases respectively, with 15 bases between them. CDR1 and CDR2 from the germline V gene are LNHDA and SQIVND (reference sequence). The PCR had 60 Vbeta and 13 Jbeta primers. Original processing methods: Among the unique TCR beta chains that a later analysis counted, about 85 million in all, roughly 11 million were shared. The method was immunoSEQ multiplex PCR; TCRdb's version includes in-frame clones alone and lacks a portion of them. The V and J calls and clone size were taken over from that table, and D and trimming were inferred from the DNA. The repertoire holds about 150,000 clones, with almost 80% as singletons. These data come from a study of cytomegalovirus exposure and HLA in healthy donors. Study observations and caveats: It was approximately 150 TCR beta chains that were listed as cytomegalovirus-associated. The authors excluded some V segments, including TRBV6-2 and TRBV6-3, as indistinguishable.

The TCR was taken from a male donor in good health and CMV-seronegative. This rearrangement joins TRBV19 to TRBJ1-4; possibly TRBD1 for D (6 bases). The sequencing sample was made of PBMCs. DNA of the CDR3: TGTGCCAGTCGAACCGCCGACAGGGAAAAACTGTTTTTT. Translation: CASRTADREKLFF.